The 18 T cell receptor beta chains in this list originate from one sample, sequenced in a study of long-term antiretroviral therapy in people with HIV. The authors ran the immunoSEQ assay, v3.0, at survey level. Sequencing used immunoSEQ multiplex PCR; TCRdb keeps in-frame clones, though not all of them. The sample carries 25,000 to 30,000 clones, roughly 84% recorded once. Here the sequenced sample was unsorted PBMCs, taken 4.7 to 5 years after starting antiretroviral therapy. The receptors shown here come from a man between 35 and 55 years old with HIV.

V gene TRBV4-1 combines with J gene TRBJ1-1; D not resolved. This CDR3 region has 14 residues. V lost 5 bases and J 1 base, leaving 11 bases between the germline ends. CDR1 is MGHRA, CDR2 YSYEKL, per germline. The CDR3 coding sequence is TGCGCCAGCAGCTACCAGAGGGAGAACACTGAAGCTTTCTTT. Encoded protein: CASSYQRENTEAFF.

The chain combines TRBV19 with TRBJ1-6, with D unresolved. The CDR3 is 14 amino acids. Germline assignment: CDR1 LNHDA and CDR2 SQIVND (reference sequence). V was clipped by 1 base and J by 7 bases, with 8 bases between them. CDR3 protein: CASSIGTQNSPLHF. The DNA of the CDR3 is TGTGCCAGTAGTATAGGGACGCAAAATTCACCCCTCCACTTT. The variable domain in full, with the rest retrieved from reference TRBV19 and TRBJ1-6, is DGGITQSPKYLFRKEGQNVTLSCEQNLNHDAMYWYRQDPGQGLRLIYYSQIVNDFQKGDIAEGYSVSREKKESFPLTVTSAQKNPTAFYLCASSIGTQNSPLHFGNGTRLTVT.

V and J are TRBV5-1 and TRBJ2-7; 9 nucleotides match TRBD2. Trimming removed 7 bases from V and 7 bases from J; junction bases left unmatched: 12. Germline V lookup: CDR1 SGHRS, CDR2 YFSETQ. The CDR3 covers 14 residues. CDR3 sequence reads: CASQTGGGGLEQYF. CDR3 sequence (DNA): TGCGCCAGCCAGACGGGCGGGGGGGGTCTTGAGCAGTACTTC.

The CDR3 nucleotides are TGTGCCAGCAGACAGGGAGGATCTGGAAACACCATATATTTT. Its protein product is CASRQGGSGNTIYF. This chain joins TRBV25-1 and TRBJ1-3, with D possibly matching TRBD1 (6 bases). Germline-derived CDR1 and CDR2 are MGHDK and SYGVNS. V gave up 6 bases and J gave up 1 base, with 10 bases separating them. The CDR3 contains 14 residues.

The chain combines TRBV19 with TRBJ2-7, with 8 positions matching TRBD2. V gave up 5 bases and J gave up 1 base; unmatched junction bases: 7. This CDR3 is built from 15 residues. CDR1 is LNHDA and CDR2 is SQIVND in the germline V gene (reference sequence). CDR3 DNA sequence: TGTGCCAGTAGTTGGGGGCCTAGCGGGTCCTACGAGCAGTACTTC. Translated: CASSWGPSGSYEQYF.

The CDR3 protein is CASSRRPGTGDSPLHF. The CDR3 nucleotides read TGTGCCAGCAGCCGACGACCCGGGACAGGGGATTCACCCCTCCACTTT. V usage is TRBV7-2 and J usage is TRBJ1-6, with 10 nucleotides matching TRBD1. Looked up from germline, CDR1 is SGHTA and CDR2 is FQGNSA. The CDR3 consists of 16 residues. V dropped 5 bases and J dropped 8; count of bases not matched to a gene: 9.

The chain joins TRBV7-9 to TRBJ1-6, with D possibly TRBD1 on 6 matching bases. Germline CDR1 and CDR2: SEHNR and FQNEAQ (reference sequence). The CDR3 runs to 18 residues. The V and J ends lost 0 bases and 0 bases respectively, with 12 bases between them. CDR3 sequence: CASSLARQASSYNSPLHF. The DNA for the CDR3 is TGTGCCAGCAGCTTAGCCCGACAGGCGAGCTCCTATAATTCACCCCTCCACTTT.

The chain links TRBV10-3 to TRBJ1-5; possibly TRBD1 for D (5 bases). CDR1 is ENHRY, CDR2 SYGVKD, per germline. The V end lost 4 bases, the J end lost 0 bases, and 7 bases lay between the germline ends. The CDR3 loop spans 14 amino acids. The CDR3 sequence is CAISVGDSNQPQHF. CDR3 DNA: TGTGCCATCAGTGTGGGGGATAGCAATCAGCCCCAGCATTTT.

The chain couples TRBV5-4 to TRBJ1-3; a weak D match, TRBD1 (6 bases). The CDR3 spans 15 residues. Germline loops: CDR1 SGHNT, CDR2 YYREEE (reference sequence). V was pared by 3 bases and J by 4 bases, with 14 bases between. CDR3 sequence (DNA): TGTGCCAGCAGCTACATGGGGGCTTCGGGAAACACCATATATTTT. Encoded protein: CASSYMGASGNTIYF.

This chain connects TRBV10-2 to TRBJ2-2; D is perhaps TRBD1 (5 bases). V lost 0 bases, J lost 1 base, and 6 bases lay in between. CDR1 is WSHSY and CDR2 is SAAADI in the germline V gene. The CDR3 spans 15 residues. The CDR3 reads CASSESGQNTGELFF. The CDR3 DNA is TGCGCCAGCAGTGAGTCGGGGCAGAACACCGGGGAGCTGTTTTTT.

The V call is TRBV10-2, the J call TRBJ1-2; TRBD1 agrees at 9 bases. The V gene end was trimmed by 7 bases and the J gene end by 7 bases; junction bases not matched to a gene: 7. Germline lookup yields CDR1 WSHSY and CDR2 SAAADI. This CDR3 has 13 amino acids. CDR3 protein: CASTPDRGGGYTF. The CDR3, as DNA: TGCGCCAGCACCCCGGACAGGGGCGGTGGCTACACCTTC.

The chain uses TRBV7-9 and TRBJ2-7; maybe TRBD1 (5 bases). This CDR3 is built from 14 residues. Per germline, CDR1 SEHNR and CDR2 FQNEAQ (reference sequence). Trimming took 5 bases from V and 2 from J, leaving 13 bases between them. CDR3 coding DNA: TGTGCCAGCAGCCCATTAGGACATACCTACGAGCAGTACTTC. This translates into CASSPLGHTYEQYF. The variable domain in full, with the rest retrieved from reference TRBV7-9 and TRBJ2-7, is DTGVSQNPRHKITKRGQNVTFRCDPISEHNRLYWYRQTLGQGPEFLTYFQNEAQLEKSRLLSDRFSAERPKGSFSTLEIQRTEQGDSAMYLCASSPLGHTYEQYFGPGTRLTVT.

The chain is built from TRBV15 and TRBJ2-2; D is possibly TRBD2 (5 bases). The V gene lost 5 bases and the J gene lost 7 bases, with 17 bases spanning the gap. CDR3 length: 15 residues. Germline lookup yields CDR1 LNHNV and CDR2 YYDKDF (reference sequence). In DNA, the CDR3 is TGTGCCACCAGCCCACGCGGGCTCCTGGGCGGGGAGCTGTTTTTT. Translating gives CATSPRGLLGGELFF. The full variable domain, with the rest looked up from reference TRBV15 and TRBJ2-2, is DAMVIQNPRYQVTQFGKPVTLSCSQTLNHNVMYWYQQKSSQAPKLLFHYYDKDFNNEADTPDNFQSRRPNTSFCFLDIRSPGLGDTAMYLCATSPRGLLGGELFFGEGSRLTVL.

This chain joins TRBV28 and TRBJ1-1; the D gene is possibly TRBD1 (6 bases). Germline CDR1 reads MDHEN; CDR2 reads SYDVKM. The CDR3 spans 15 residues. V was pared by 5 bases and J by 1 base, with 14 bases between. The DNA for the CDR3 is TGTGCCAGCAGTCCCCAGACAGGTTGGAACACTGAAGCTTTCTTT. It translates to CASSPQTGWNTEAFF. The complete variable domain, with remaining parts taken from reference TRBV28 and TRBJ1-1, reads DVKVTQSSRYLVKRTGEKVFLECVQDMDHENMFWYRQDPGLGLRLIYFSYDVKMKEKGDIPEGYSVSREKKERFSLILESASTNQTSMYLCASSPQTGWNTEAFFGQGTRLTVV.

J is TRBJ2-3 and V is TRBV11-2; 10 bases match TRBD1. The germline V gene encodes CDR1 SGHAT and CDR2 FQNNGV. The CDR3 contains 16 residues. The trim removed 4 bases at V and 2 bases at J, leaving 6 bases unmatched. CDR3 amino acids: CASSSPGQGHTDTQYF. Written as DNA, the CDR3 is TGTGCCAGCAGCTCGCCGGGACAGGGGCACACAGATACGCAGTATTTT. The full variable domain, with the rest looked up from reference TRBV11-2 and TRBJ2-3, is EAGVAQSPRYKIIEKRQSVAFWCNPISGHATLYWYQQILGQGPKLLIQFQNNGVVDDSQLPKDRFSAERLKGVDSTLKIQPAKLEDSAVYLCASSSPGQGHTDTQYFGPGTRLTVL.

The table lists this clone with a few counts. J is TRBJ1-2 and V is TRBV6-1, with 9 bases that match TRBD1. Germline V gene data show CDR1 as MNHNS and CDR2 as SASEGT. V lost 1 base to trimming and J lost 0 bases; unmatched junction nucleotides: 0. This CDR3 contains 15 residues. The CDR3 coding sequence is TGTGCCAGCAGTGAAGGACAGGGGGCTAACTATGGCTACACCTTC. Translation gives CASSEGQGANYGYTF.

The chain carries TRBV28 and TRBJ1-1; 7 positions match TRBD1. J was trimmed by 5 bases and V by 6 bases; bases with no gene match: 12. The CDR3 length is 15 residues. CDR1 MDHEN and CDR2 SYDVKM come from the germline V gene. The CDR3 sequence: CASRGGAGGLTEAFF. The CDR3 bases are TGTGCCAGCAGGGGAGGGGCAGGGGGTTTAACTGAAGCTTTCTTT.

This clone was counted between two and nine times. J is TRBJ1-4 and V is TRBV7-9; D not certain. V gave up 4 bases and J gave up 11 bases, with 20 bases separating them. CDR1 is SEHNR and CDR2 is FQNEAQ in the germline V gene (reference sequence). The CDR3 consists of 15 residues. CDR3 region: CASSSYMTNEGKLFF. The CDR3 nucleotides are TGTGCCAGCAGCTCCTACATGACAAATGAAGGGAAACTGTTTTTT.